These 32 T cell receptor beta chains originate from one sample sequenced in a study of OX40 agonist ivuxolimab in advanced cancers. Profiling relied on immunoSEQ multiplex PCR, and the TCRdb table lists in-frame clones only, not all of them. In the table there are around 70,000 clones, 88% of which are singletons. The material sequenced was CD4+ or CD8+ T cells sorted from blood, taken in a trial of the OX40 agonist ivuxolimab. Receptors were obtained from an adult with an advanced solid tumor such as melanoma, head and neck, liver or kidney cancer.

The V and J genes are TRBV7-2 and TRBJ2-7, with 9 bases matching TRBD2. Germline values: CDR1 SGHTA, CDR2 FQGNSA. Trimming removed 5 bases from V and 7 bases from J; junction bases left unmatched: 12. The CDR3 runs 15 residues. The CDR3 bases are TGTGCCAGCAGCCCCCGATGGGCGGGAGGGCTAGAGCAGTACTTC. Translation gives CASSPRWAGGLEQYF. Together with reference TRBV7-2 and TRBJ2-7, the CDR3 gives the full variable domain: GAGVSQSPSNKVTEKGKDVELRCDPISGHTALYWYRQSLGQGLEFLIYFQGNSAPDKSGLPSDRFSAERTGGSVSTLTIQRTQQEDSAVYLCASSPRWAGGLEQYFGPGTRLTVT.

The J gene is TRBJ2-3, the V gene TRBV6-1; D gene unclear. This CDR3 spans 14 amino acids. Germline assignment: CDR1 MNHNS and CDR2 SASEGT. The germline V and J ends were trimmed by 3 bases and 5 bases, with 12 bases remaining between them. CDR3 DNA: TGTGCCAGCAGTGACTCCCCCAGCCAAGATACGCAGTATTTT. Encoded protein: CASSDSPSQDTQYF.

The chain couples TRBV6-5 to TRBJ1-6; 10 positions agree with TRBD1. After removal of 4 bases from V and 5 bases from J, the junction contained 5 bases not matched to a gene. CDR3 size: 16 residues. The germline V gene encodes CDR1 MNHEY and CDR2 SVGAGI. The CDR3 nucleotides read TGTGCCAGCAGTTGGGGACAGGGGCGACATAATTCACCCCTCCACTTT. Translated: CASSWGQGRHNSPLHF.

The chain has TRBV5-1 and TRBJ2-1; D is possibly TRBD2 (5 bases). Trimming stripped 7 bases from V and 2 bases from J, with 16 bases between. Germline V gives CDR1 SGHRS, CDR2 YFSETQ. The CDR3 covers 15 residues. The CDR3, as DNA: TGCGCCAGCTCTAGCTACTCCTCGGCCTACAATGAGCAGTTCTTC. Translation gives CASSSYSSAYNEQFF.

The chain has TRBV28 and TRBJ2-2; D may correspond to TRBD1 or TRBD2 (5 bases each). Germline V CDR1 and CDR2: MDHEN, SYDVKM. V was cut by 11 bases and J by 0 bases, with 16 bases left in between. The CDR3 covers 15 residues. CDR3 residues: CAGGAASTNTGELFF. The CDR3 coding sequence is TGTGCCGGGGGAGCGGCGTCAACGAACACCGGGGAGCTGTTTTTT.

The sample holds one count of this clone. The genes are TRBV5-5 and TRBJ2-7; tentative D call: TRBD1 (6 bases). The CDR3 is made up of 14 amino acids. The germline V gene has CDR1 SGHKS and CDR2 YYEKEE (reference sequence). Between the trimmed V and J ends, which lost 0 bases and 3 bases, there was a span of 10 bases. The CDR3 DNA reads TGTGCCAGCAGCTTGGCAGGGGCACTCTACGAGCAGTACTTC. Protein: CASSLAGALYEQYF.

The chain recombines TRBV20-1 with TRBJ2-7, with 7 bases lining up with TRBD1. V shed 8 bases and J 2 bases; nucleotides not matched to a gene: 3. Looked up from germline, CDR1 is DFQATT and CDR2 is SNEGSKA (reference sequence). The CDR3 is made up of 11 amino acids. The CDR3 here is CSWDSPYEQYF. The CDR3 DNA reads TGCAGTTGGGACAGCCCCTACGAGCAGTACTTC.

This clone has just a few counts. This chain connects TRBV27 to TRBJ1-2; TRBD1 agrees at 7 bases. Germline V gene data show CDR1 as MNHEY and CDR2 as SMNVEV (reference sequence). CDR3 length: 13 residues. V trimming: 4 bases; J trimming: 4 bases; junction bases outside the gene matches: 3. The DNA of the CDR3 is TGTGCCAGCAGTTCCTCAGGGGGCTATGGCTACACCTTC. Encoded protein: CASSSSGGYGYTF.

The V gene is TRBV7-6, the J gene TRBJ1-5, with 9 bases that match TRBD1. V was clipped by 5 bases and J by 7 bases; unmatched bases: 9. CDR1 and CDR2 from the germline V gene are SGHVS and FNYEAQ. The CDR3 runs to 15 residues. This CDR3 reads CASSNSGQGSQPQHF. CDR3 DNA: TGTGCCAGCAGCAACTCGGGACAGGGATCGCAGCCCCAGCATTTT.

The chain uses TRBV5-4 and TRBJ2-4; 7 bases align to TRBD2. V shed 4 bases and J 8 bases; nucleotides not matched to a gene: 9. In germline, CDR1 is SGHNT, CDR2 YYREEE (reference sequence). CDR3 size: 14 residues. CDR3 bases: TGTGCCAGCAGCAAGGAGGAGGGGAGGGACATTCAGTACTTC. This translates into CASSKEEGRDIQYF.

V gene TRBV18 combines with J gene TRBJ1-1; D is uncertain. The length of the CDR3 is 14 residues. Trimming cost V 4 bases and J 6 bases, with 15 bases left between them. In germline, CDR1 is KGHSH, CDR2 LQKENI. DNA for the CDR3: TGTGCCAGCTCACGGGAGTCAGGTTCCGCTGAAGCTTTCTTT. Translated: CASSRESGSAEAFF.

CDR3 region: CASTKGPTDTQYF. CDR3 nucleotide sequence: TGTGCCAGCACCAAGGGCCCCACAGATACGCAGTATTTT. The chain carries TRBV7-9 and TRBJ2-3; D gene ambiguous. CDR1 SEHNR and CDR2 FQNEAQ come from the germline V gene (reference sequence). This CDR3 is built from 13 residues. V lost 7 bases to trimming and J lost 2 bases, with 10 bases between them.

This clone was observed a single time. This chain joins TRBV7-2 and TRBJ2-2, with 7 positions matching TRBD2. The J segment lost 3 bases and the V segment lost 4 bases, leaving 2 bases of the junction unmatched. Per the germline V gene, CDR1 is SGHTA and CDR2 is FQGNSA. This CDR3 contains 14 residues. CDR3 protein: CASSSREYTGELFF. CDR3 nucleotides: TGTGCCAGCAGCTCGCGGGAGTACACCGGGGAGCTGTTTTTT.

The chain joins TRBV28 to TRBJ2-5; D gene uncertain. The CDR3 spans 13 residues. Germline CDR1 and CDR2: MDHEN and SYDVKM. V lost 2 bases to trimming and J lost 5 bases, with 9 bases between them. The CDR3 here is CASSLPSGETQYF. DNA of the CDR3: TGTGCCAGCAGTTTACCTAGTGGGGAGACCCAGTACTTC.

The count of this clone is one. The V call is TRBV2, the J call TRBJ2-5; 10 positions match TRBD1. TRBJ2-7 matches the DNA end more closely, so the J call is doubtful. The CDR3 runs to 15 residues. Germline CDR1 and CDR2: SNHLY and FYNNEI. CDR3 nucleotide sequence: TGTGCCAGCAGCTCTGGGGGGACAGGGGAATACGAGCAGTACTTC. Translating it yields CASSSGGTGEYEQYF.

The chain employs TRBV6-5 and TRBJ2-3; D is unclear. The germline V gene has CDR1 MNHEY and CDR2 SVGAGI. Trimming took off 4 bases at V and 0 bases at J, with 8 bases between the two ends. This CDR3 spans 14 amino acids. CDR3 DNA: TGTGCCAGCAGTTTGGGGTCGAGCACAGATACGCAGTATTTT. As protein: CASSLGSSTDTQYF.

The genes are TRBV5-1 and TRBJ2-7, with D maybe TRBD1 (6 bases). Germline V gives CDR1 SGHRS, CDR2 YFSETQ. This CDR3 is built from 15 residues. Trimming cost V 0 bases and J 5 bases, with 15 bases left between them. This CDR3 reads CASSLGSIRGNEQYF. For the CDR3, the DNA is TGCGCCAGCAGCTTGGGTTCGATCAGGGGTAACGAGCAGTACTTC. The full variable domain, rest sourced from reference TRBV5-1 and TRBJ2-7, is KAGVTQTPRYLIKTRGQQVTLSCSPISGHRSVSWYQQTPGQGLQFLFEYFSETQRNKGNFPGRFSGRQFSNSRSEMNVSTLELGDSALYLCASSLGSIRGNEQYFGPGTRLTVT.

The gene calls are TRBV18 and TRBJ2-7; D unresolved. The CDR3 length is 14 residues. Deletions cut 3 bases from V and 2 bases from J, with 11 bases between. Per the germline V gene, CDR1 is KGHSH and CDR2 is LQKENI. The CDR3 nucleotides are TGTGCCAGCTCACCGACACAGAAGGCCTACGAGCAGTACTTC. Translation: CASSPTQKAYEQYF.

The genes are TRBV7-9 and TRBJ2-7, with 10 bases matching TRBD2. The germline CDR1 and CDR2 sequences are SEHNR and FQNEAQ (reference sequence). Trimming took 5 bases from V and 5 from J; bases not matched to a gene: 9. The CDR3 contains 15 residues. CDR3 sequence: CASSEGAAGGHEQYF. The CDR3 coding sequence is TGTGCCAGCAGCGAGGGGGCAGCGGGAGGGCACGAGCAGTACTTC.

This rearrangement joins TRBV11-1 to TRBJ2-2; TRBD1 aligns across 10 bases. This CDR3 spans 15 amino acids. With 4 bases clipped from V and 4 bases from J, the junction kept 3 bases outside the gene matches. Germline CDR1 SGHAT, CDR2 FQDESV (reference sequence). The CDR3 DNA is TGTGCCAGCAGCTCCCGGGACAGGGGCACCGGGGAGCTGTTTTTT. The encoded protein is CASSSRDRGTGELFF.

This clone was seen a few times. This chain's CDR3 is CASSEVGPGDEQFF. CDR3 bases: TGTGCCAGCAGTGAGGTGGGCCCCGGGGATGAGCAGTTCTTC. The chain is built from TRBV2 and TRBJ2-1; D perhaps matches TRBD2 (5 bases). V lost 3 bases, J lost 8 bases, and 14 bases lay in between. Per the germline V gene, CDR1 is SNHLY and CDR2 is FYNNEI. The CDR3 has 14 residues.

CDR3 in amino acids: CASSQVNSYNEQFF. Here the CDR3 DNA reads TGCGCCAGCAGCCAAGTGAACTCTTACAATGAGCAGTTCTTC. The J gene is TRBJ2-1, the V gene TRBV4-3; no clear D. Trimming removed 1 base from V and 4 bases from J, with 8 bases in between. The germline V gene encodes CDR1 LGHNA and CDR2 YSLEER. The CDR3 runs to 14 residues.

This rearrangement joins TRBV4-1 to TRBJ2-5, with D perhaps matching TRBD1 (6 bases). The CDR3 extends over 13 amino acids. CDR1 and CDR2 from the germline V gene are MGHRA and YSYEKL. The V gene lost 4 bases and the J gene lost 4 bases, with 10 bases spanning the gap. CDR3 DNA sequence: TGCGCCAGCAGCCGGGGACAACGAGAGACCCAGTACTTC. It translates to CASSRGQRETQYF.

The table lists this clone with a count of one. V usage is TRBV9 and J usage is TRBJ2-3, with 10 bases identical to TRBD2. This CDR3 comprises 18 residues. Trimming at V came to 1 base and at J to 5 bases, leaving 13 bases not matched to a gene. Per germline, CDR1 SGDLS and CDR2 YYNGEE. CDR3 sequence reads: CASSVRPSGSAVQDTQYF. CDR3 in DNA: TGTGCCAGCAGCGTAAGGCCTAGCGGGAGTGCGGTACAAGATACGCAGTATTTT.

This clone was picked up a small number of times. The rearrangement joins TRBV21-1 to TRBJ2-7; the table's D call TRBD1 went unverified against the DNA. TRBV21-1 is tagged as a pseudogene. The CDR3 runs to 16 residues. The CDR3 nucleotides read TGTGCCAGCAGCAAAAGCCAGTTGGACAGAGTCTACGAGCAGTACTTC. This gives the protein CASSKSQLDRVYEQYF.

This rearrangement joins TRBV11-3 to TRBJ2-1, with D uncertain. Looked up from germline, CDR1 is SGHNT and CDR2 is YENEEA. V lost 1 base, J lost 2 bases, and 3 bases lay in between. The CDR3 has 13 residues. The CDR3 sequence: CASSLATYNEQFF. The CDR3 DNA is TGTGCCAGCAGCTTAGCGACCTACAATGAGCAGTTCTTC.

The table lists this clone with a count of one. The rearrangement links TRBV28 to TRBJ2-7; 7 bases map to TRBD1. CDR3 length: 17 residues. Germline V gene lookup returns CDR1 MDHEN and CDR2 SYDVKM. The V segment lost 2 bases and the J segment 2 bases; nucleotides outside the gene matches: 12. The DNA of the CDR3 is TGTGCCAGCAGTTTAGCGCCCTGGACAGGAGACACCTACGAGCAGTACTTC. This encodes CASSLAPWTGDTYEQYF.

The V and J genes are TRBV2 and TRBJ2-4; 7 nucleotides line up with TRBD2. The trim removed 5 bases at V and 10 bases at J, leaving 14 bases unmatched. CDR1 is SNHLY and CDR2 is FYNNEI in the germline V gene. The CDR3 has 15 residues. The chain's CDR3 is CASSPSAGTAGIQYF. In nucleotides, the CDR3 is TGTGCCAGCAGTCCTTCAGCGGGAACCGCGGGGATTCAGTACTTC.

The chain recombines TRBV4-2 with TRBJ1-2; maybe TRBD1 (5 bases). In germline, CDR1 is LGHNA, CDR2 YNFKEQ. The V end was cut by 0 bases, the J end by 4 bases, with 15 bases between. This CDR3 contains 16 residues. CDR3 in DNA: TGTGCCAGCAGCCAAGAAGGCACACCGGGGACCTATGGCTACACCTTC. This encodes CASSQEGTPGTYGYTF.

In this sample, this clone turned up a few times. The CDR3 sequence: CASSLGTEQETQYF. CDR3 coding DNA: TGTGCCAGCAGCTTAGGTACAGAACAAGAGACCCAGTACTTC. The V gene is TRBV11-1, the J gene TRBJ2-5; D gene uncertain. This CDR3 spans 14 amino acids. Trimming took 1 base from V and 2 from J, leaving 8 bases between them. Germline values: CDR1 SGHAT, CDR2 FQDESV (reference sequence). The whole variable domain, remainder taken from reference TRBV11-1 and TRBJ2-5, is EAEVAQSPRYKITEKSQAVAFWCDPISGHATLYWYRQILGQGPELLVQFQDESVVDDSQLPKDRFSAERLKGVDSTLKIQPAELGDSAMYLCASSLGTEQETQYFGPGTRLLVL.

The chain is built from TRBV7-2 and TRBJ2-5, with D possibly being TRBD1 or TRBD2 (5 bases each). This CDR3 has 14 residues. With 2 bases removed from V and 5 bases from J, the gap between germline ends came to 12 bases. CDR1 SGHTA and CDR2 FQGNSA come from the germline V gene. CDR3 protein: CASSLLGEPETQYF. The DNA for the CDR3 is TGTGCCAGCAGCTTATTGGGGGAACCGGAGACCCAGTACTTC.

This sequence joins TRBV5-4 and TRBJ2-3, with D perhaps TRBD1 (6 bases). Trimming shortened V by 1 base and J by 2 bases, and 8 bases separated the two germline ends. CDR1 is SGHNT, CDR2 YYREEE, per germline (reference sequence). The CDR3 is made up of 14 amino acids. The CDR3 sequence: CASSLSGATDTQYF. The CDR3 DNA reads TGTGCCAGCAGCTTGTCAGGGGCCACAGATACGCAGTATTTT.